This T cell receptor beta chain was identified in a study of Ad26.COV2.S vaccination and SARS-CoV-2 variants (dated by TCRdb to about 2021). Background on the whole study: Vaccine-arm donors came from COV1001, a multicentre, randomized, double-blind, placebo-controlled phase I-IIa trial of Ad26.COV2.S in healthy adults. Ad26.COV2.S was administered intramuscularly at a dose of 5x10^10 or 1x10^11 viral particles, either as one shot or as two shots given 56 days apart. Sequencing of the TCRbeta repertoire served to evaluate the specificity and breadth of SARS-CoV-2-reactive T cell receptors following Ad26.COV2.S vaccination. A total of 32 samples were included in the TCR-sequenced set, comprising roughly 19 Ad26.COV2.S vaccine recipients, 5 placebo recipients and 8 SARS-CoV-2 convalescent individuals. Trial participants were randomized into five groups of five: low-dose or high-dose Ad26.COV2.S given once or twice, or placebo on both occasions. Investigators did not know the trial group allocation while performing experiments and assessing outcomes. Overall study results and their limits: Spike-specific TCR breadth was higher in Ad26.COV2.S recipients than in placebo recipients (P = 0.0014). Comparable non-spike TCR breadth was observed between vaccine and placebo recipients, consistent with only spike being contained in the vaccine. According to the authors, total T cell responses may have been underestimated by the TCR breadth and depth analyses. Substantial breadth of spike-specific CD8+ and CD4+ T cell responses was reported after vaccination. Comparing responses between vaccine doses or regimens was not something the study was powered to do.

Regarding this clone: Its antigen is not yet known. The record has no base qualities; no much larger clone is one base away.

The immunoSEQ Assay was used to sequence TCRbeta CDR3 regions. After extraction, genomic DNA underwent amplification by bias-controlled multiplex PCR, followed by high-throughput sequencing. The study's own analysis went as follows. Collapsing and filtering of sequences were performed to quantify the absolute abundance of each unique TCRbeta CDR3 region. T cell fraction was estimated by normalizing TCRbeta template counts to usable DNA, with usable DNA measured through amplification of reference genes found in all nucleated cells. Repertoire TCRs were annotated as SARS-CoV-2-specific when V gene, CDR3 amino acid sequence and J gene were exactly matched to a known reactive TCR set. The reference SARS-CoV-2 TCR set came from MIRA and was filtered for enrichment in COVID-19-positive ImmuneCODE repertoires, removing public or cross-reactive TCRs. Using the MIRA antigens, annotated TCRs were further analysed by specific ORF or by position within an ORF. Breadth was defined as the number of annotated unique rearrangements divided by the total number of unique productive rearrangements, and depth was defined as the summed frequency of the annotated unique rearrangements. TCR breadth was compared between groups using two-sided Wilcoxon rank-sum tests. The table was pulled from immuneACCESS by TCRdb, which kept in-frame rearrangements only. Such tables lose some clones; where checked, under half of the loss comes from unresolved V genes, and the rest has no known cause. The DNA was the basis for D and trimming; V, J and clone size are from that table. This sample gives about 480,000 clones in total; roughly 85% of them show up just once. 9.5% to 15% of the sample comes from the top ten.

The label giving this sample's treatment or condition can be read as: some 19 received Ad26.COV2.S at low or high dose, single or two shots; 5 received placebo; per-sample allocation not given. Repertoires of vaccine and placebo recipients were sequenced from samples collected on day 63 after the first injection. Between 29 July and 7 August 2020, Cohort 1b enrolled approximately 26 adults aged 18-55 years at one site in Boston, USA. Ad26.COV2.S was a replication-incompetent adenovirus type 26 vector that expressed a prefusion-stabilized SARS-CoV-2 spike protein derived from the original Wuhan strain. The receptor was isolated from a person aged 18-65 years who received the Ad26.COV2.S COVID-19 vaccine or a placebo. Specimen: peripheral blood, collected in a trial of Ad26.COV2.S vaccine versus placebo.

The sequenced DNA: TGTGCCAGCAGCTCGAGGACTAGCTATGAGACCCAGTACTTC. The translation is CASSSRTSYETQYF. The V gene is TRBV11-2 and the J gene is TRBJ2-5; the junction holds 8 bases that match TRBD2. V is pruned by 4 bases and J by 5 bases, leaving 6 bases of the junction without a gene match. Measured from the cysteine to the phenylalanine, the CDR3 is 14 residues long. The only DNA kept is the CDR3, 42 bases in frame from the first base. Sequences SGHAT (CDR1) and FQNNGV (CDR2) are obtained from the germline V gene. Reference TRBV11-2 and TRBJ2-5 genes cover what lies past the CDR3, so the full variable domain is EAGVAQSPRYKIIEKRQSVAFWCNPISGHATLYWYQQILGQGPKLLIQFQNNGVVDDSQLPKDRFSAERLKGVDSTLKIQPAKLEDSAVYLCASSSRTSYETQYFGPGTRLLVL.